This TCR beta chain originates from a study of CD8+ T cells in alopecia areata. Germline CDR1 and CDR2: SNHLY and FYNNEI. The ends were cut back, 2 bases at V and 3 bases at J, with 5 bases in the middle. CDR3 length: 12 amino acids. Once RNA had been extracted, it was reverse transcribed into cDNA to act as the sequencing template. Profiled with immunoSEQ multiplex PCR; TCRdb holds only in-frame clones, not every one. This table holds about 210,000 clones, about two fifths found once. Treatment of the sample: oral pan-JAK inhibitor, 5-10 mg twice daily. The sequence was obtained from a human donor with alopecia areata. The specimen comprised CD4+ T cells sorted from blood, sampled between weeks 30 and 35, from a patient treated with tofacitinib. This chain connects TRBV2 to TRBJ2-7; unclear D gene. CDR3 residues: CASSELVYEQYF. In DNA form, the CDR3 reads TGTGCCAGCAGTGAACTGGTCTACGAGCAGTACTTC.